This TCR beta chain was retrieved from a study of T cell responses to AZD1222 COVID-19 vaccine (dated by TCRdb to the early 2020s). Background on the whole study: TCR sequencing covered fewer than 250 trial participants: around 210 given two doses of AZD1222 and around 26 given two doses of MenACWY control vaccine. Trial participants were enrolled by age into subgroups of 18-55, 56-69 and 70-plus years, and 148, 28 and 57 TCR-sequenced participants, respectively, were included in these subgroups.

Overall results and qualifications from the work: CD4 TCRs associated with the vaccine covered the entire spike protein, and the dominant responses were in regions 160-218 and 743-854. Most participants were white British and females outnumbered males, and the authors suggested that clonal diversity may have been underestimated. Because no samples from the day 14 peak response were available, repertoires could be characterized only after the peak T cell response. After two AZD1222 doses, both the breadth and the depth of spike-specific TCRs were significantly higher than at day 0 and than in MenACWY recipients. The 56-69-year group was small, and its depth increase did not reach significance, likely because of low power. Only six AZD1222 recipients were SARS-CoV-2 seropositive at baseline, limiting conclusions about previously exposed vaccinees. Epitopes outside the regions mutated in the B.1.351 and B.1.1.7 variants were reportedly recognized by nearly half of the unique spike-specific TCRs.

The CDR3 regions of human TCRbeta chains were analyzed by immunosequencing. The paper's data handling went like this. Repertoire TCRs were checked for matches against a reference library of SARS-CoV-2-specific TCRs that had been generated using the MIRA antigen-specificity platform. Breadth was defined as the fraction of unique TCRs that were SARS-CoV-2-associated. Depth was defined as the fraction of total T cells that were SARS-CoV-2-associated. Using the MIRA data, each spike-specific TCR was mapped to the spike region that the TCR reacts to and placed in a CD4 or CD8 class. Log10-transformed breadth and depth values were compared by one-way ANOVA with Sidak's multiple comparisons tests. This immuneACCESS table, as held by TCRdb, lists in-frame sequences with V and J called but not all clones. Of the missing ones, under half trace to an unresolved V gene in checked studies; the others have no known cause. D and trimming were read from the DNA, whereas the V and J calls and clone size are those reported in that table. The sample has fewer than 95,000 clones on record, about nine tenths of them singletons. The ten largest clones take up around 5.5% of the sample.

Read against the paper, the sample's time point label means: about 28 days (+/-7) after the second vaccine dose. AZD1222 recipients whose second dose came at about 4 weeks and those whose second dose came at about 12 weeks were combined into one group, since spike-specific TCR depth and breadth did not differ between the two schedules. Vaccinee samples were obtained from the UK trials COV001 and COV002, which included a single-blind randomized controlled phase 2/3 trial of AZD1222 (ChAdOx1 nCoV-19) in healthy adults. For TCRbeta chain sequencing, PBMC samples from trial participants were taken at day 0 and at day 28 after the second dose. Worth noting for this clone: The antigen it binds to is not known. Per-base quality was not reported, and no clone a single base away is much larger than it.

The sample here was peripheral blood, taken 28 days after the second AZD1222 dose. The origin of this receptor is an adult who received the AZD1222 COVID-19 vaccine.

The CDR3 loop reads CASSLRWGAGGYTF. The nucleotide sequence is TGTGCCAGCAGCTTGAGGTGGGGGGCAGGTGGCTACACCTTC. In this chain, TRBV5-5 is recombined with TRBJ1-2, with TRBD1 tentatively as D gene (6 bases match). The germline V gene (reference sequence) specifies SGHKS as CDR1 and YYEKEE as CDR2. The CDR3 sequence holds 14 residues, the cysteine and phenylalanine included. This entry keeps only the CDR3 DNA: 42 bases, framed from base 1. V and J are truncated by 1 base and 7 bases respectively, leaving an intervening sequence of 14 bases.